Listed here are 27 T cell receptor beta chains from one sample, sequenced in a study. TCRdb reanalysed the RT-PCR reads using MiXCR and keeps one entry per CDR3 protein. Among 650,000 to 800,000 distinct CDR3 sequences listed, 12% to 15% were seen once. The sample comprised memory CD4+ T cells from blood. Receptors originate from a female donor in good health, serving as a healthy control.

The sample holds many counts of this clonotype. The chain links TRBV11-1 to TRBJ2-1; D is possibly TRBD2 (5 bases). Germline-derived CDR1 and CDR2 are SGHAT and FQDESV (reference sequence). V was trimmed by 5 bases and J by 5 bases, leaving 13 bases between them. This CDR3 comprises 14 residues. This CDR3 reads CASSPGLFNNEQFF. The CDR3 bases are TGTGCCAGCAGCCCCGGACTCTTCAACAATGAGCAGTTCTTC.

With respect to this clonotype: An end of the junction differs from the germline gene, which may be a read error. The rearrangement links TRBV2 to TRBJ2-2, with TRBD2 identical over 10 bases. There are 14 residues in the CDR3. The germline CDR1 and CDR2 sequences are SNHLY and FYNNEI. In nucleotides, the CDR3 is TGTGCCGGCAGCGGGAGGGCCAGCACCGGGGAGCTGTTTTTT. Its protein is CAGSGRASTGELFF.

This clonotype was detected many times. The V and J genes are TRBV4-3 and TRBJ1-5; 8 bases map to TRBD1. The J segment lost 6 bases and the V segment lost 0 bases, leaving 4 bases of the junction unmatched. Germline V CDR1 and CDR2: LGHNA, YSLEER. The CDR3 consists of 15 residues. CDR3 region: CASSQDRDRIQPQHF. CDR3 sequence (DNA): TGCGCCAGCAGCCAAGACCGGGACAGGATTCAGCCCCAGCATTTT.

The table lists this clonotype with a few counts. V gene TRBV20-1 combines with J gene TRBJ1-2; no clear D. Trimming removed 4 bases at V and 0 bases at J, with 15 bases between. Looked up from germline, CDR1 is DFQATT and CDR2 is SNEGSKA (reference sequence). CDR3 length: 15 amino acids. The CDR3 sequence is CSANHRAKANYGYTF. CDR3 nucleotide sequence: TGCAGTGCTAACCACCGGGCCAAAGCTAACTATGGCTACACCTTC.

V and J are TRBV20-1 and TRBJ1-4, with a tentative D call TRBD1 (5 bases). The germline V gene encodes CDR1 DFQATT and CDR2 SNEGSKA (reference sequence). Between the trimmed V and J ends, which lost 6 bases and 5 bases, there was a span of 13 bases. The length of the CDR3 is 13 residues. The CDR3, as DNA: TGCAGTGCCTCAACAGGAGTCAATGAAAAACTGTTTTTT. This gives the protein CSASTGVNEKLFF.

The chain links TRBV19 to TRBJ1-1; D perhaps matches TRBD1 (5 bases). This CDR3 comprises 13 residues. Trimming took off 5 bases at V and 7 bases at J, with 14 bases between the two ends. Per the germline V gene, CDR1 is LNHDA and CDR2 is SQIVND (reference sequence). The CDR3 is CASSFSGSDEAFF. CDR3 nucleotides: TGTGCCAGTAGTTTCTCAGGGTCGGATGAAGCTTTCTTT.

This clonotype has a handful of counts. The chain joins TRBV18 to TRBJ2-7; D perhaps matches TRBD2 (5 bases). The V gene's germline CDR1 is KGHSH and CDR2 LQKENI. The germline V and J ends were trimmed by 5 bases and 2 bases, with 13 bases remaining between them. This CDR3 has 14 amino acids. This chain's CDR3 is CASSDGSGPYEQYF. The DNA of the CDR3 is TGTGCCAGCTCAGACGGAAGCGGACCCTACGAGCAGTACTTC.

V and J are TRBV3-1 and TRBJ2-1, with D perhaps matching TRBD1 (7 bases). Germline V CDR1 and CDR2: LGHDT, YNNKEL (reference sequence). CDR3 length: 17 amino acids. Trimming took 4 bases from V and 2 from J, leaving 18 bases between them. The CDR3 sequence: CASSRRGGGTTYNEQFF. DNA for the CDR3: TGTGCCAGCAGCCGTAGAGGGGGCGGGACCACCTACAATGAGCAGTTCTTC.

This chain connects TRBV20-1 to TRBJ2-7, with 12 positions matching TRBD2. Per the germline V gene, CDR1 is DFQATT and CDR2 is SNEGSKA (reference sequence). Unmatched junction bases numbered 2, after V lost 5 bases and J lost 0 bases. The CDR3 has 14 amino acids. The CDR3 DNA sequence: TGCAGTGCTGGACTAGCGGGGAGCTCCTACGAGCAGTACTTC. It yields the protein CSAGLAGSSYEQYF.

This clonotype was picked up a small number of times. The rearrangement links TRBV18 to TRBJ2-3, with D tentatively TRBD1 (7 bases). The CDR3 has 15 residues. V dropped 3 bases and J dropped 1 base, with 11 bases sitting between them. CDR1 and CDR2 (germline): KGHSH, LQKENI. The chain's CDR3 is CASSPEGAGTDTQYF. The CDR3, as DNA: TGTGCCAGCTCACCGGAGGGGGCGGGCACAGATACGCAGTATTTT.

This chain uses TRBV6-5 with TRBJ1-5; weak D call: TRBD1 (5 bases). The germline V gene encodes CDR1 MNHEY and CDR2 SVGAGI. CDR3 length: 13 amino acids. V was shortened by 7 bases and J by 1 base, with 8 bases between the two germline ends. This chain's CDR3 is CASTQGSNQPQHF. As DNA, the CDR3 is TGTGCCAGCACTCAGGGCAGCAATCAGCCCCAGCATTTT.

The gene calls are TRBV7-2 and TRBJ1-6; D is perhaps TRBD1 (5 bases). The germline V gene has CDR1 SGHTA and CDR2 FQGNSA. V was shortened by 3 bases and J by 7 bases, with 10 bases between the two germline ends. The CDR3 consists of 14 residues. Here the CDR3 reads CASSFDGANSPLHF. Here the CDR3 DNA reads TGTGCCAGCAGCTTTGATGGGGCCAATTCACCCCTCCACTTT.

CDR3 residues: CASSLFAGDNSPLHF. The CDR3 DNA sequence: TGTGCCAGCAGCTTATTCGCAGGGGATAATTCACCCCTCCACTTT. The rearrangement uses TRBV7-3 and TRBJ1-6; tentative D call: TRBD1 (6 bases). The CDR3 runs to 15 residues. V lost 2 bases and J lost 5, with 10 bases in between. CDR1 SGHTA and CDR2 FQGTGA come from the germline V gene.

The rearrangement uses TRBV9 and TRBJ2-3; D remains unclear. Trimming took off 0 bases at V and 2 bases at J, with 10 bases between the two ends. Germline CDR1 and CDR2: SGDLS and YYNGEE. The CDR3 consists of 15 residues. The CDR3: CASSVVERNTDTQYF. As DNA, the CDR3 is TGTGCCAGCAGCGTAGTTGAGCGAAACACAGATACGCAGTATTTT.

The table lists this clonotype with a few counts. The V gene is TRBV6-5, the J gene TRBJ1-3; perhaps TRBD1 as D (5 bases). Deletions cut 2 bases from V and 4 bases from J, with 15 bases between. The CDR3 length is 16 residues. Germline values: CDR1 MNHEY, CDR2 SVGAGI. The CDR3 sequence is CASSYATMGVGNTIYF. CDR3 DNA sequence: TGTGCCAGCAGTTACGCTACGATGGGGGTGGGAAACACCATATATTTT.

This rearrangement joins TRBV5-1 to TRBJ2-3; D perhaps matches TRBD2 (5 bases). Germline V lookup: CDR1 SGHRS, CDR2 YFSETQ. This CDR3 is built from 14 residues. V gave up 4 bases and J gave up 2 bases, with 11 bases separating them. CDR3 protein: CASSPRENTDTQYF. Written as DNA, the CDR3 is TGCGCCAGCAGCCCAAGGGAGAACACAGATACGCAGTATTTT.

This clonotype has more than one count but fewer than ten. This chain joins TRBV12-3 or TRBV12-4 and TRBJ1-2; D possibly corresponds to TRBD1 (6 bases). Trimming removed 5 bases from V and 0 bases from J, with 16 bases in between. The CDR3 covers 16 residues. In DNA form, the CDR3 reads TGTGCCAGCAGTCCAGCGACAGGTTGGACTAACTATGGCTACACCTTC. It translates to CASSPATGWTNYGYTF.

This clonotype was detected many times. The rearrangement uses TRBV4-1 and TRBJ1-2; TRBD1 aligns across 8 bases. The CDR3 contains 14 residues. Trimming took 0 bases from V and 8 from J; bases not matched to a gene: 5. Germline V CDR1 and CDR2: MGHRA, YSYEKL. This chain's CDR3 is CASSQDQGARGYTF. CDR3 coding DNA: TGCGCCAGCAGCCAAGATCAGGGGGCAAGGGGCTACACCTTC.

This clonotype has only a few counts. The chain combines TRBV5-1 with TRBJ1-2; 8 nucleotides line up with TRBD1. This CDR3 contains 14 residues. Trimming removed 0 bases from V and 4 bases from J; junction bases left unmatched: 2. Germline V gene data show CDR1 as SGHRS and CDR2 as YFSETQ. This CDR3 is CASSLGDRGYGYTF. The CDR3 DNA reads as TGCGCCAGCAGCTTGGGAGACAGGGGCTATGGCTACACCTTC.

The chain combines TRBV7-6 with TRBJ1-5; no clear D. In germline, CDR1 is SGHVS, CDR2 FNYEAQ. This CDR3 region has 18 residues. V was clipped by 1 base and J by 0 bases, with 16 bases between them. CDR3 in amino acids: CASSLEVAGSFSNQPQHF. CDR3 DNA sequence: TGTGCCAGCAGCTTAGAAGTCGCGGGCAGCTTTAGCAATCAGCCCCAGCATTTT.

V is TRBV6-1 and J is TRBJ1-4; no firm D call. Germline CDR1 reads MNHNS; CDR2 reads SASEGT. V lost 1 base, J lost 9 bases, and 12 bases lay in between. The CDR3 runs 14 residues. The CDR3 region is CASSEVPGSKKLFF. The CDR3 DNA reads as TGTGCCAGCAGTGAAGTTCCGGGGTCCAAAAAACTGTTTTTT.

The V gene is TRBV7-2, the J gene TRBJ2-7; D possibly corresponds to TRBD1 (6 bases). The V end was cut by 3 bases, the J end by 7 bases, with 10 bases between. The CDR3 has 12 amino acids. The V gene's germline CDR1 is SGHTA and CDR2 FQGNSA. The CDR3 loop is CASSLTGIEQYF. The CDR3 DNA reads TGTGCCAGCAGCTTGACAGGCATTGAGCAGTACTTC.

A note on this clonotype: One end of the junction varies from germline; a read error may be responsible. This chain joins TRBV6-2 or TRBV6-3 and TRBJ1-5; weak D call: TRBD1 (6 bases). The length of the CDR3 is 14 residues. Germline CDR1 is MNHEY and CDR2 is SVGEGT. The CDR3: CSSGPRTANQPQHF. CDR3 nucleotide sequence: TGTTCCAGCGGCCCTCGGACAGCAAATCAGCCCCAGCATTTT.

This clonotype was detected ten times or more. The gene calls are TRBV15 and TRBJ2-4; TRBD1 matches at 8 bases. V shed 3 bases, J shed 8 bases, and the junction held 6 bases outside the gene matches. CDR1 is LNHNV and CDR2 is YYDKDF in the germline V gene (reference sequence). There are 14 residues in the CDR3. The CDR3 sequence is CATSSPTGAHIQYF. For the CDR3, the DNA is TGTGCCACCAGCAGCCCGACAGGGGCGCACATTCAGTACTTC.

The genes are TRBV12-3 or TRBV12-4 and TRBJ2-3, with D uncertain. Between the trimmed V and J ends, which lost 4 bases and 11 bases, there was a span of 16 bases. The CDR3 is 13 amino acids. CDR3 sequence: CASSSNSAVQQYF. In nucleotides, the CDR3 is TGTGCCAGCAGTTCCAACAGTGCGGTCCAGCAGTATTTT.

The chain couples TRBV12-5 to TRBJ2-1; either TRBD1 or TRBD2 may fit D (5 bases each). Trimming pared 4 bases from V and 6 bases from J, leaving 10 bases between. This CDR3 comprises 13 residues. The germline V gene encodes CDR1 LGHNT and CDR2 FRNRAP. CDR3 sequence: CASGSSGTNEQFF. In DNA, the CDR3 is TGTGCTAGTGGTTCCTCCGGGACCAATGAGCAGTTCTTC.

This clonotype came up a few times. V and J are TRBV4-2 and TRBJ1-6; 8 bases match TRBD1. V shed 4 bases and J 9 bases; nucleotides not matched to a gene: 5. The length of the CDR3 is 14 residues. Germline-derived CDR1 and CDR2 are LGHNA and YNFKEQ. The CDR3 DNA follows: TGTGCCAGCAGCCTCGACAGGGGTGGTTCACCCCTCCACTTT. Translated: CASSLDRGGSPLHF.